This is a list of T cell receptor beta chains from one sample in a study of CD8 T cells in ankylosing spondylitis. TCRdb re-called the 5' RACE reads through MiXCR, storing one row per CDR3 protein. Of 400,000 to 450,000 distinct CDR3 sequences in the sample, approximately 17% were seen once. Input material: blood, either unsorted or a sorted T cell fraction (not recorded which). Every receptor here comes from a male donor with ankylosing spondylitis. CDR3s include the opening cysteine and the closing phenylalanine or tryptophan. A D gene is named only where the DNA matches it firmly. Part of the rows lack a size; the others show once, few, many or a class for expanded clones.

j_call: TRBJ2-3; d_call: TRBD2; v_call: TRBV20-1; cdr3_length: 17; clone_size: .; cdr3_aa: CSAPTAASGGGADTQYF; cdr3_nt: TGCAGTGCTCCTACGGCGGCTAGCGGGGGGGGGGCAGATACGCAGTATTTT
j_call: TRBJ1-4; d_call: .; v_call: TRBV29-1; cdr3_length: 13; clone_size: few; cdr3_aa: CSVLEGSNEKLFF; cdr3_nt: TGCAGCGTCCTAGAAGGGTCTAATGAAAAACTGTTTTTT
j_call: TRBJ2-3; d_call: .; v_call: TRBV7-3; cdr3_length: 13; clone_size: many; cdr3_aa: CASSLIGADTQYF; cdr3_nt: TGTGCCAGCAGCTTAATTGGGGCAGATACGCAGTATTTT
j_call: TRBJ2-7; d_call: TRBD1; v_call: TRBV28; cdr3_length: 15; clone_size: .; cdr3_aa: CASRLMTGVPYEQYF; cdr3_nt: TGTGCCAGCAGATTAATGACAGGGGTACCGTACGAGCAGTACTTC
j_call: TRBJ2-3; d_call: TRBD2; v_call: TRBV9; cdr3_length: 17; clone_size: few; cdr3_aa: CASSLTVGTRSMDTQYF; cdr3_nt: TGTGCCAGCAGCCTCACCGTGGGGACTAGAAGTATGGATACGCAGTATTTT
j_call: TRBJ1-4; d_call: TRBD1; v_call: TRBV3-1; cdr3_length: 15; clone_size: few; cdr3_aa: CASSQGDRGAEKLFF; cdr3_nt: TGTGCCAGCAGCCAAGGGGACAGGGGGGCTGAAAAACTGTTTTTT
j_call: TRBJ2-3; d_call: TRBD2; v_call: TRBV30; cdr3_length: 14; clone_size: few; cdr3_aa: CACESGGPTDTQYF; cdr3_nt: TGTGCCTGTGAGTCGGGGGGTCCCACAGATACGCAGTATTTT
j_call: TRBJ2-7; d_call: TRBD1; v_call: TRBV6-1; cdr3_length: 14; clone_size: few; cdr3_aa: CASRPGTGVSEQYF; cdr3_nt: TGTGCCAGCAGGCCCGGGACAGGGGTCTCCGAGCAGTACTTC
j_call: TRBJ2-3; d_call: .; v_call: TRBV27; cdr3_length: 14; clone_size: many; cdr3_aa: CASSLLGGQRTQYF; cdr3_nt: TGTGCCAGCAGTTTATTAGGAGGGCAGCGTACGCAGTATTTT
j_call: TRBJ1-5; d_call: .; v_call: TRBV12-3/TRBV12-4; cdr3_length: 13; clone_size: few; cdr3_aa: CASSFLQGKAQHF; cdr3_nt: TGTGCCAGCAGTTTTCTCCAGGGGAAGGCCCAGCATTTT
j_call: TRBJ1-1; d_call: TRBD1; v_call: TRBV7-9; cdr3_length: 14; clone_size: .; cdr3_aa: CASSPTGTSTEAFF; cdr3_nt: TGTGCCAGCAGCCCGACAGGGACAAGCACTGAAGCTTTCTTT
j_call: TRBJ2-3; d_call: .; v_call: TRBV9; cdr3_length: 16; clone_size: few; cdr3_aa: CASSVADTPSTDTQYF; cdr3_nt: TGTGCCAGCAGCGTAGCGGACACGCCTAGCACAGATACGCAGTATTTT
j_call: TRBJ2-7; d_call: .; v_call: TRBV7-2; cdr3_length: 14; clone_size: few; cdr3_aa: CASSWSDPPYEQYF; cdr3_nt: TGTGCCAGCAGCTGGAGTGACCCCCCATACGAGCAGTACTTC
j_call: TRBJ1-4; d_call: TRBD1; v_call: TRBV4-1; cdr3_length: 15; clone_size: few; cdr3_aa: CASSQQLQGNEKLFF; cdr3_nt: TGCGCCAGCAGCCAACAATTACAGGGGAATGAAAAACTGTTTTTT
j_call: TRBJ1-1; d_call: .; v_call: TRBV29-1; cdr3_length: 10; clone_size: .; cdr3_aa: CSVIDTEAFF; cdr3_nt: TGCAGCGTTATAGACACTGAAGCTTTCTTT
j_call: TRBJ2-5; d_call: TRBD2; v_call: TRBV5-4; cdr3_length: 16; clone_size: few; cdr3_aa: CASSLGTSGKKETQYF; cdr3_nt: TGTGCCAGCAGCTTGGGTACTAGCGGGAAAAAAGAGACCCAGTACTTC
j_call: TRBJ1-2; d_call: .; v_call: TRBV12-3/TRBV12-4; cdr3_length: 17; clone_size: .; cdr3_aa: CASSLGQGGVVRGGYTF; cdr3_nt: TGTGCCAGCAGTTTAGGGCAGGGTGGAGTCGTTCGTGGGGGCTACACCTTC
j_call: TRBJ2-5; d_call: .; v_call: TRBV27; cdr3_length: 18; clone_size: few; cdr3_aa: CASSRPFQGRNPQETQYF; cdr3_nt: TGTGCCAGCAGTCGACCGTTTCAGGGGCGCAACCCTCAAGAGACCCAGTACTTC
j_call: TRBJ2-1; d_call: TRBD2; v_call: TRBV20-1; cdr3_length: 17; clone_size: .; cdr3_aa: CCARVRTGTNSYNEQFF; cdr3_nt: TGCTGTGCTAGAGTCAGAACCGGGACTAACTCCTACAATGAGCAGTTCTTC
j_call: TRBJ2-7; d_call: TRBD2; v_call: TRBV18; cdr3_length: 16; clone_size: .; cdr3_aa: CASSLSGSLLLYEQYF; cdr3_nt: TGTGCCAGCTCACTAAGCGGGAGTCTCTTGTTGTACGAGCAGTACTTC
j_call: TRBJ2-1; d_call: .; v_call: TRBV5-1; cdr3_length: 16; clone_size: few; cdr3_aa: CASSLVSRGGFNEQFF; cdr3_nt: TGCGCCAGCAGCTTGGTTAGTCGGGGAGGCTTTAATGAGCAGTTCTTC
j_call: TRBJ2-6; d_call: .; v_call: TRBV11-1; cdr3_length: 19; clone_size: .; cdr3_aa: CASSLVGWGSASGANVLTF; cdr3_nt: TGTGCCAGCAGCTTAGTAGGTTGGGGTTCGGCTTCTGGGGCCAACGTCCTGACTTTC
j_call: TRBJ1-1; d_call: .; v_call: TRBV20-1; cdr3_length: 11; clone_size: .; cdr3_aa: CSARGDLEAFF; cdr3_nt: TGCAGTGCTAGGGGGGACCTTGAAGCTTTCTTT
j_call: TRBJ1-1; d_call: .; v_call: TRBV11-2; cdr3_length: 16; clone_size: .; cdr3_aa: CASSLLPGTGYTEAFF; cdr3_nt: TGTGCCAGCAGCTTACTCCCTGGTACAGGATACACTGAAGCTTTCTTT
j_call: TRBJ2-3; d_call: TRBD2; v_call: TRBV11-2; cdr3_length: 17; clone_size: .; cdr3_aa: CASSAETGGGRTDTQYF; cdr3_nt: TGTGCCAGCAGCGCCGAAACGGGCGGGGGGCGCACAGATACGCAGTATTTT
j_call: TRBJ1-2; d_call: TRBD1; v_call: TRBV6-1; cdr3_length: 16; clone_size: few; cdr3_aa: CASSQGASNPNYGYTF; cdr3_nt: TGTGCCAGTTCCCAGGGGGCGAGCAATCCTAACTATGGCTACACCTTC
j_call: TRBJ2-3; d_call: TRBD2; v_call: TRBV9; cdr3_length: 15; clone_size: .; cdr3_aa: CASSFSGGAPDTQYF; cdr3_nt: TGTGCCAGCAGTTTTAGCGGGGGGGCCCCAGATACGCAGTATTTT
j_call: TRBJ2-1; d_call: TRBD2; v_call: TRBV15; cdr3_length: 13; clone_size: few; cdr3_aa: CATSSLGLGVQFF; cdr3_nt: TGTGCCACCAGCTCCCTGGGACTAGGGGTGCAGTTCTTC
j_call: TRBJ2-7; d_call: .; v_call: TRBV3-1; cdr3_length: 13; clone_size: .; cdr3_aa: CASSQTVRSEQYF; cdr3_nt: TGTGCCAGCAGCCAAACAGTCCGGTCCGAGCAGTACTTC
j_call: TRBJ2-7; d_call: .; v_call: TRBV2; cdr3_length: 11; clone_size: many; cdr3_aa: CASSDIYEQYF; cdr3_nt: TGTGCCAGCAGTGACATATACGAGCAGTACTTC
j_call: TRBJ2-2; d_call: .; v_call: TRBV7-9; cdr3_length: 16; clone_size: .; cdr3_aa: CASSPQGSIGTGELFF; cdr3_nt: TGTGCCAGCAGCCCTCAGGGAAGTATTGGCACCGGGGAGCTGTTTTTT
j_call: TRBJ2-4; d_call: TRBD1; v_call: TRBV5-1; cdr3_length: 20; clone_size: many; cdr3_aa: CASSPGAWDRQLLAKNIQYF; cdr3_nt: TGCGCCAGCAGCCCCGGCGCATGGGACAGGCAACTGTTAGCCAAAAACATTCAGTACTTC
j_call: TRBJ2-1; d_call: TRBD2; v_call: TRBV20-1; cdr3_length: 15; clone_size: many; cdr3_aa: CSARGAWGEGNEQFF; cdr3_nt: TGCAGTGCTAGAGGGGCGTGGGGGGAGGGCAATGAGCAGTTCTTC
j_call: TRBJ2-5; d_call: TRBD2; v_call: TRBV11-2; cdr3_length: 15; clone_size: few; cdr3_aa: CASSLKGAGPTLQYF; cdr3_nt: TGTGCCAGCAGCTTGAAGGGAGCGGGACCAACTCTACAGTACTTC
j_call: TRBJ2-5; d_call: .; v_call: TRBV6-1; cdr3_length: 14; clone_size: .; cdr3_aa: CASSPGHPPVTQYF; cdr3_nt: TGTGCCAGCAGTCCGGGACACCCTCCGGTGACCCAGTACTTC
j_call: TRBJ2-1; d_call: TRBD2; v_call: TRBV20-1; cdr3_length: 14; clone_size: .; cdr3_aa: CSARGRLVYNEQFF; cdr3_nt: TGCAGTGCGCGCGGGAGGCTGGTTTACAATGAGCAGTTCTTC
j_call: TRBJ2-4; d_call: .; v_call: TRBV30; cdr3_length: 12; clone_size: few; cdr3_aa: CAWSVGANIQYF; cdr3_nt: TGTGCCTGGAGTGTTGGGGCTAACATTCAGTACTTC
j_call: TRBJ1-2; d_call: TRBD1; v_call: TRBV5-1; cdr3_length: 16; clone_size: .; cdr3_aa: CASSAGDRAQVHGYTF; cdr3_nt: TGCGCCAGCAGCGCGGGGGACAGGGCCCAAGTTCATGGCTACACCTTC
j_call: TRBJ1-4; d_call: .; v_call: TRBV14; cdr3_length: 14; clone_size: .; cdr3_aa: CASSHGGFGEKLFF; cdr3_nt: TGTGCCAGCAGCCACGGGGGTTTTGGTGAAAAACTGTTTTTT
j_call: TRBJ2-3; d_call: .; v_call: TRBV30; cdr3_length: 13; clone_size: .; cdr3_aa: CAWSVQGGDTQYF; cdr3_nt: TGTGCCTGGAGTGTACAAGGGGGAGATACGCAGTATTTT
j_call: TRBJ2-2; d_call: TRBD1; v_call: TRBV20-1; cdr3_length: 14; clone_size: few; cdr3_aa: CSARRTGAVGELFF; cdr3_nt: TGCAGTGCTAGAAGGACAGGGGCGGTCGGGGAGCTGTTTTTT
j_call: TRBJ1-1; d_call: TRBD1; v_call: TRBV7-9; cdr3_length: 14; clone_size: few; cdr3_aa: CASGLGTANTEAFF; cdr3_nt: TGTGCCAGCGGGTTAGGGACAGCTAACACTGAAGCTTTCTTT
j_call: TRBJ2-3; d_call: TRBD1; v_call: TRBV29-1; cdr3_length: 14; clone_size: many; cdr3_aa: CSVKTGRSTDTQYF; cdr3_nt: TGCAGCGTGAAGACAGGGCGAAGCACAGATACGCAGTATTTT
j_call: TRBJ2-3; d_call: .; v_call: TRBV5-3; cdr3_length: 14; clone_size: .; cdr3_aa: CARSPGLRPDTQYF; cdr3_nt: TGTGCCAGAAGCCCTGGACTAAGGCCAGATACGCAGTATTTT
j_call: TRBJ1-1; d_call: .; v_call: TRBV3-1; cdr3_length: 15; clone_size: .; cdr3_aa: CASSHYRVHNTEAFF; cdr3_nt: TGTGCCAGCAGCCATTACAGGGTCCACAACACTGAAGCTTTCTTT
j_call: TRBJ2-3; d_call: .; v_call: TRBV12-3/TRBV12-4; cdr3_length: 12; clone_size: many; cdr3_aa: CASSMLTDTQYF; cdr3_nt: TGTGCCAGCAGTATGTTGACAGATACGCAGTATTTT
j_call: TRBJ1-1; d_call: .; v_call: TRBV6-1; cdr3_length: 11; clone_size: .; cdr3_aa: CASRESTEAFF; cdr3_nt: TGTGCCAGCAGGGAGAGCACTGAAGCTTTCTTT
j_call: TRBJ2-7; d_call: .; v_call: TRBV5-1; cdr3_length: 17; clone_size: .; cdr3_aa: CASSSGSMGGSSYEQYF; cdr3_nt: TGCGCCAGCAGCTCGGGTTCGATGGGGGGCTCCTCCTACGAGCAGTACTTC